These 25 T cell receptor beta chains came from one sample sequenced in a study of T cells after posttransplantation cyclophosphamide. Cyclophosphamide on days +3 and +4 followed busulfan-fludarabine conditioning and a marrow graft. Profiling relied on immunoSEQ multiplex PCR, and the TCRdb table lists in-frame clones only, not all of them. The sample contains approximately 4,200 clones, roughly 77% of which appear only once. The sample in question was PBMCs, obtained after an allogeneic stem cell transplant with post-transplant cyclophosphamide. These receptors were taken from a female patient in her forties or fifties who received an allogeneic stem cell transplant from a related donor, was CMV-positive, and had no GVHD. The graft donor may account for some of the T cells.

The rearrangement links TRBV5-1 to TRBJ2-1; D call uncertain. Germline-derived CDR1 and CDR2 are SGHRS and YFSETQ. This CDR3 has 13 residues. V gave up 1 base and J gave up 5 bases, with 7 bases separating them. This CDR3 reads CASSLNLDNEQFF. CDR3 bases: TGCGCCAGCAGCTTGAATTTAGACAATGAGCAGTTCTTC.

The chain links TRBV15 to TRBJ2-3; D is perhaps TRBD2 (6 bases). The CDR3 contains 14 residues. The V gene lost 8 bases and the J gene lost 3 bases, with 15 bases spanning the gap. CDR1 and CDR2 (germline): LNHNV, YYDKDF (reference sequence). CDR3 in amino acids: CATGNWGGTDTQYF. The CDR3 nucleotides are TGTGCCACCGGAAATTGGGGAGGAACAGATACGCAGTATTTT.

The rearrangement uses TRBV7-3 and TRBJ2-2; TRBD2 matches 9 bases. J was trimmed by 11 bases and V by 5 bases; bases with no gene match: 12. CDR1 SGHTA and CDR2 FQGTGA come from the germline V gene. The CDR3 runs to 15 residues. The CDR3 nucleotides are TGTGCCAGCAGCCCCGCCAGCGGGGGGCGTAACGAGCTGTTTTTT. It specifies CASSPASGGRNELFF.

This chain uses TRBV19 with TRBJ2-2, with D perhaps matching TRBD2 (6 bases). V was cut by 9 bases and J by 4 bases, with 18 bases left in between. Germline-derived CDR1 and CDR2 are LNHDA and SQIVND (reference sequence). The CDR3 covers 15 residues. As DNA, the CDR3 is TGTGCCAGCTCCGGGACTTATCCCTCCACCGGGGAGCTGTTTTTT. Encoded protein: CASSGTYPSTGELFF.

V gene TRBV10-2 combines with J gene TRBJ2-7; D perhaps matches TRBD2 (6 bases). CDR3 length: 15 amino acids. Trimming took off 5 bases at V and 4 bases at J, with 18 bases between the two ends. Germline V gene lookup returns CDR1 WSHSY and CDR2 SAAADI. The CDR3 protein is CASSLRAGGSYEQYF. The CDR3 DNA sequence: TGCGCCAGCAGTCTCCGGGCCGGGGGATCTTACGAGCAGTACTTC.

This chain uses TRBV2 with TRBJ1-3, with a tentative D call TRBD1 (5 bases). The germline gives CDR1 SNHLY, CDR2 FYNNEI. The CDR3 runs to 15 residues. Trimming stripped 2 bases from V and 4 bases from J, with 12 bases between. DNA for the CDR3: TGTGCCAGCAGTGAATTGGGGGGAGCAGGAAACACCATATATTTT. Protein sequence: CASSELGGAGNTIYF.

Here the CDR3 reads CASEGGHQPQHF. Written as DNA, the CDR3 is TGTGCCAGCGAGGGGGGGCACCAGCCCCAGCATTTT. The V and J genes are TRBV28 and TRBJ1-5; TRBD1 might be the D (6 bases). Per germline, CDR1 MDHEN and CDR2 SYDVKM. This CDR3 has 12 residues. The V and J ends lost 8 bases and 7 bases respectively, with 12 bases between them. Together with reference TRBV28 and TRBJ1-5, the CDR3 gives the full variable domain: DVKVTQSSRYLVKRTGEKVFLECVQDMDHENMFWYRQDPGLGLRLIYFSYDVKMKEKGDIPEGYSVSREKKERFSLILESASTNQTSMYLCASEGGHQPQHFGDGTRLSIL.

This clone was detected once. The chain recombines TRBV19 with TRBJ2-1; a possible D gene is TRBD1 (5 bases). CDR3 length equals 13 residues. With 5 bases removed from V and 7 bases from J, the gap between germline ends came to 12 bases. From germline, CDR1 is LNHDA and CDR2 SQIVND (reference sequence). The CDR3 region is CASSPQAGNEQFF. DNA for the CDR3: TGTGCCAGTAGTCCTCAAGCAGGGAATGAGCAGTTCTTC.

The V gene is TRBV27, the J gene TRBJ2-2; a possible D gene is TRBD2 (7 bases). V was cut by 6 bases and J by 4 bases, with 15 bases left in between. CDR3 length: 15 amino acids. Looked up from germline, CDR1 is MNHEY and CDR2 is SMNVEV (reference sequence). This CDR3 reads CASRLGGAVTGELFF. CDR3 nucleotides: TGTGCCAGCAGACTGGGGGGGGCAGTCACCGGGGAGCTGTTTTTT.

In this sample, this clone turned up a few times. The CDR3 region is CASSSPDFASYNEQFF. DNA of the CDR3: TGTGCCAGCAGTTCCCCGGACTTTGCCTCCTACAATGAGCAGTTCTTC. The V and J genes are TRBV28 and TRBJ2-1, with a weak D call TRBD2 (5 bases). This CDR3 contains 16 residues. In germline, CDR1 is MDHEN, CDR2 SYDVKM. Trimming cost V 4 bases and J 0 bases, with 13 bases left between them.

The chain links TRBV6-1 to TRBJ1-1; TRBD1 agrees at 8 bases. Germline lookup yields CDR1 MNHNS and CDR2 SASEGT. The CDR3 loop spans 15 amino acids. J gave up 6 bases and V 5 bases, and 11 bases lay outside the gene matches. The CDR3 DNA follows: TGTGCCAGCAGTTCCGCGAGGACAGGGAGGGCTGAAGCTTTCTTT. It codes for CASSSARTGRAEAFF.

The rearrangement links TRBV28 to TRBJ2-2; 7 nucleotides line up with TRBD1. This CDR3 contains 18 residues. Germline V CDR1 and CDR2: MDHEN, SYDVKM. Trimming removed 2 bases from V and 0 bases from J; junction bases left unmatched: 9. The CDR3 coding sequence is TGTGCCAGCAGTTTAGAAGGACCGGGACAGACGAACACCGGGGAGCTGTTTTTT. Its translation is CASSLEGPGQTNTGELFF.

This chain joins TRBV5-1 and TRBJ2-2; TRBD2 matches at 7 bases. Losses at the gene ends were 6 bases for V and 4 bases for J; bases not matched to a gene: 9. CDR1 is SGHRS and CDR2 is YFSETQ in the germline V gene. The CDR3 loop spans 15 amino acids. The CDR3 region has the DNA TGCGCCAGCATCGGGACTACCGATTCCACCGGGGAGCTGTTTTTT. Its protein product is CASIGTTDSTGELFF.

This clone occurred a few times. The CDR3 protein is CASSKIDYTEAFF. The CDR3 DNA sequence: TGTGCCAGCAGCAAAATTGACTACACTGAAGCTTTCTTT. The chain combines TRBV21-1 with TRBJ1-1. TRBV21-1 is a pseudogene segment. The CDR3 loop spans 13 amino acids.

The gene calls are TRBV11-2 and TRBJ1-2; D unclear. Trimming shortened V by 3 bases and J by 8 bases, and 19 bases separated the two germline ends. The CDR3 is made up of 15 amino acids. CDR1 is SGHAT and CDR2 is FQNNGV in the germline V gene. The CDR3: CASSFGGRGMRGYTF. CDR3 bases: TGTGCCAGCAGCTTTGGAGGGCGCGGGATGCGCGGCTACACCTTC.

V usage is TRBV21-1 and J usage is TRBJ2-5; TRBD2 is taken as the D call from the table, unchecked against the DNA. The last part of the DNA fits TRBJ2-7 better; the J call may be wrong. TRBV21-1 represents a pseudogene. The length of the CDR3 is 17 residues. CDR3 sequence (DNA): TGTGCCAGCAGGGGGACTAGCGGGAGTGGGCCCCTGTTCGAGCAGTACTTC. Amino acids: CASRGTSGSGPLFEQYF.

The rearrangement uses TRBV28 and TRBJ1-5; possibly TRBD1 for D (6 bases). Trimming stripped 6 bases from V and 2 bases from J, with 17 bases between. CDR3 length equals 16 residues. The V gene's germline CDR1 is MDHEN and CDR2 SYDVKM. The CDR3 DNA reads as TGTGCCAGCAGGGTACAGGGTAAGGGGGGCAATCAGCCCCAGCATTTT. Protein product: CASRVQGKGGNQPQHF.

The chain uses TRBV5-1 and TRBJ1-1, with TRBD1 as a possible D gene (5 bases). There are 15 residues in the CDR3. V gave up 4 bases and J gave up 0 bases, with 13 bases separating them. The V gene's germline CDR1 is SGHRS and CDR2 YFSETQ. The DNA of the CDR3 is TGCGCCAGCAGCCTATTGACAGTCATGAACACTGAAGCTTTCTTT. The encoded protein is CASSLLTVMNTEAFF.

The V call is TRBV14, the J call TRBJ2-1; D is unclear. The CDR3 length is 12 residues. Germline CDR1 is SGHDN and CDR2 is FVKESK. V was shortened by 1 base and J by 10 bases, with 8 bases between the two germline ends. CDR3 sequence: CASSQVGTEQFF. DNA for the CDR3: TGTGCCAGCAGCCAAGTGGGCACGGAGCAGTTCTTC.

This chain links TRBV19 with TRBJ1-2; 7 nucleotides match TRBD1. The CDR3 length is 15 residues. V gave up 4 bases and J gave up 0 bases; unmatched junction bases: 5. Germline V lookup: CDR1 LNHDA, CDR2 SQIVND (reference sequence). The CDR3 is CASSKGQAANYGYTF. CDR3 DNA: TGTGCCAGTAGTAAAGGACAGGCAGCTAACTATGGCTACACCTTC.

The J gene is TRBJ1-2, the V gene TRBV5-1, with TRBD1 as a possible D gene (5 bases). The V end was cut by 0 bases, the J end by 4 bases, with 13 bases between. CDR3 size: 15 residues. Per germline, CDR1 SGHRS and CDR2 YFSETQ. The CDR3 DNA sequence: TGCGCCAGCAGCTTGGATCAGGGTCGGGTCTATGGCTACACCTTC. Its protein is CASSLDQGRVYGYTF.

The V gene is TRBV21-1, the J gene TRBJ1-4. TRBV21-1 is annotated as a pseudogene. The CDR3 is 16 amino acids. CDR3 nucleotide sequence: TGTGCCAGCAGCAAAGGAACCGATACTTTTTCGTATTCCCTGTTTTTT. Residues: CASSKGTDTFSYSLFF.

The chain links TRBV7-2 to TRBJ2-2, with unresolved D. V was trimmed by 6 bases and J by 6 bases, leaving 14 bases between them. The CDR3 is 14 amino acids. Germline V gives CDR1 SGHTA, CDR2 FQGNSA. DNA for the CDR3: TGTGCCAGCAGTATTGCCAGTGATTCCGGGGAGCTGTTTTTT. Translation gives CASSIASDSGELFF.

The V call is TRBV28, the J call TRBJ1-4; no definite D call. The V gene's germline CDR1 is MDHEN and CDR2 SYDVKM. Trimming shortened V by 6 bases and J by 5 bases, and 7 bases separated the two germline ends. This CDR3 has 12 amino acids. CDR3 DNA sequence: TGTGCCAGCAGCCAGGAAAATGAAAAACTGTTTTTT. It is translated as CASSQENEKLFF.

Here the CDR3 reads CSVERGQNTEAFF. The CDR3 region has the DNA TGCAGCGTAGAACGGGGACAGAACACTGAAGCTTTCTTT. The chain employs TRBV29-1 and TRBJ1-1; possible D gene TRBD1, 6 bases. This CDR3 has 13 residues. Per the germline V gene, CDR1 is SQVTM and CDR2 is ANQGSEA. V dropped 6 bases and J dropped 1 base, with 12 bases sitting between them.